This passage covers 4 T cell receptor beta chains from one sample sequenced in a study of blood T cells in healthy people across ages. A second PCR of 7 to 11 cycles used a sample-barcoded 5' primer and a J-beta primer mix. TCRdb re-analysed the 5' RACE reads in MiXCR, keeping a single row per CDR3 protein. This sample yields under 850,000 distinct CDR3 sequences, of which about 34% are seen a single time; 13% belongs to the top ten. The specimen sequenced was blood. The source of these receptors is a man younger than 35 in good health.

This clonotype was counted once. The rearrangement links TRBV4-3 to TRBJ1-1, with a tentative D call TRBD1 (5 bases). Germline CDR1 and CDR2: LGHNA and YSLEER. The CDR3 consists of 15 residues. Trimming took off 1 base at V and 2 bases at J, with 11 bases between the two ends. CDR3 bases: TGCGCCAGCAGCCAAGGTGCAGGGATCAACACTGAAGCTTTCTTT. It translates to CASSQGAGINTEAFF.

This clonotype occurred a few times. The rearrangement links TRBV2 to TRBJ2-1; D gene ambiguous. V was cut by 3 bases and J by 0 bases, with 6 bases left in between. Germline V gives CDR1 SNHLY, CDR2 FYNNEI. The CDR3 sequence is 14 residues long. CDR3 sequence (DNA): TGTGCCAGCAGTGAGTTACGCTCCTACAATGAGCAGTTCTTC. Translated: CASSELRSYNEQFF.

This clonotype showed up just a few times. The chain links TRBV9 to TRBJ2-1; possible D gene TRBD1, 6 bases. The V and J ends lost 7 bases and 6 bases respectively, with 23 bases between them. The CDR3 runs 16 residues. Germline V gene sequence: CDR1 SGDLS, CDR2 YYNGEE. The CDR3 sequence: CASGPRQALRLNEQFF. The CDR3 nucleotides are TGTGCCAGCGGTCCTCGACAGGCACTTCGCCTCAATGAGCAGTTCTTC.

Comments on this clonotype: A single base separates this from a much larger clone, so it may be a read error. CDR3 in amino acids: CASSGGLDYEQYF. CDR3 nucleotides: TGTGCCAGCAGTGGGGGACTAGACTACGAGCAGTACTTC. The V and J genes are TRBV2 and TRBJ2-7; 8 bases are a match to TRBD2. J was trimmed by 3 bases and V by 4 bases; bases with no gene match: 2. The CDR3 is 13 residues long. Germline V CDR1 and CDR2: SNHLY, FYNNEI.